This TCR beta chain was captured in a study of blood T cells in healthy people across ages (dated by TCRdb to between 2014 and 2017). Some background on the complete study: In model experiments, roughly one uniquely barcoded TCR beta cDNA molecule per two T cells was captured by template switching. Using deep sequencing normalized with unique cDNA molecular identifiers, the study measured how TCR beta repertoire diversity changes with age. Using the same blood draw, the study looked at two additional independent replicas of 1 million unique cDNA reads for two donors, one aged 18 to 30 and the other aged 80 or older. Four age groups were formed from the donors: young (average roughly 16 years), middle-aged (around 37), aged (roughly 59) and long-lived (about 80).

Receptor amplification or capture employed 5' RACE. The sequencer listed for this sample is Illumina HiSeq 2500. The second PCR ran for about 6 to 12 cycles and used a J-beta primer mix along with a sample-barcoded 5' primer. Each TCR beta cDNA molecule received a unique molecular identifier from a template-switch 5' adaptor carrying 12 random nucleotides. Each sample yielded at least 3 million CDR3-containing paired-end reads. The Mint cDNA synthesis kit, primed by a TRBC-specific oligonucleotide, was used to synthesize first-strand cDNA from all RNA. All cDNA was treated with uracil-DNA glycosylase and then went through a first 18-cycle PCR with the universal primers M1SS and BC2_uni_R. On the study's bioinformatics: Each sample was normalized by randomly selecting 1 million high-quality reads, each carrying a distinct molecular identifier. Instead of being binned into consensus sequences, reads with shared molecular identifiers were discarded. CDR3 identification, clonotype clustering and error correction used MiTCR with a Q25 quality threshold and the strictest error-elimination algorithm. A nonparametric unseen species model with Euler transformation was used to estimate lower-bound total TCR beta diversity. TCRdb reran the public reads through fastp at Q25 and MiXCR, keeping productive beta chains. Records with the same CDR3 protein are collapsed into one entry carrying the most frequent genes and DNA. The V and J calls were determined by TCRdb, not by the authors. This sample gives approximately 900,000 distinct CDR3 sequences in total; about 29% of them show up just once. Clones ranked in the top ten supply 10% of the sample.

What the research found in general, with its limitations: Donor CMV infection status was unknown, potentially confounding age-related changes in expanded clonotypes. Estimates of total diversity based on one million sequenced T cells were regarded as lower bounds and as underestimates. Observed TCR beta diversity correlated strongly with the percentage of naive T cells measured by flow cytometry. Conclusive comparison of naive and antigen-experienced compartments was prevented by the profiling of bulk unsorted PBMCs. Observed TCR beta diversity per million T cells fell roughly linearly with age, and a significant reduction was already apparent by age roughly 40. Compared with the aged group, more naive CD4+ T cells, fewer expanded clones and increased TCR diversity were shown by the long-lived group, suggesting age selection.

This clonotype was recorded a few times. No cognate antigen has been identified for it. One base away there is no much larger clone; base qualities are not given. Donors were 30 to 45 systemically healthy Caucasian individuals from Russia aged roughly 6 to 100 years. Each donor gave around 9.9 milliliters of peripheral blood, collected into EDTA-treated Vacutainer tubes. PBMCs were isolated by Ficoll-Paque density-gradient centrifugation, with at least 7 million obtained per sample. Trizol reagent was used to extract total RNA from the PBMCs, yielding at least 5.5 micrograms per sample. Naive CD45RAhigh/CD27high T cell percentages were measured by flow cytometry on a PBMC aliquot from every donor. In addition, the sample was reused for a study of T cells of mothers and their children. Looking at the second paper: The donors were nine systemically healthy Caucasian individuals, made up of three mothers and their six children. cDNA synthesis consumed the entire amount of extracted RNA, loaded at about 1.6 ug RNA in each 15 ul reaction. Sample barcodes and 2-4 random nucleotides were added via the M1S primer in the second PCR. Each mother yielded over 8 million TCR beta CDR3 reads and each child 2.5 million to 3 million reads. Thymic selection similarly shapes TCR recombination output in related and unrelated pairs, with minor effect from inherited differences. Related mother-child pairs always showed normalized repertoire overlap that was slightly higher than in unrelated mother-child pairs, though the difference was never significant. No persistent microchimeric T cell clones were detected, at a sensitivity of around 97 clones per million clonotypes. Deep NGS was used in the study to compare the TCR beta repertoires of mothers and children and to look for features that separate related mother-child pairs from unrelated individuals. On average, the children were roughly 12 +/- 4 years old, while the mothers were about 40 +/- 4 years old. After adapters were ligated using NEBNext reagents, the libraries underwent 100+100 nt paired-end sequencing on an Illumina HiSeq 2000. To prevent cross-contamination, the mother and child libraries were prepared one month apart and sequenced in separate runs. For each donor, between roughly 500,000 and 2,100,000 distinct TCR beta clonotypes were identified. Naive TCR beta clonotypes were estimated from low-frequency clonotypes matched to each donor's FACS-determined naive share, without sorting.

Sequencing input: blood. The origin of this receptor is a woman aged 40 to 50 in good health.

The DNA sequence is TGCAGTGCTAAGCGAGAGGGGGTTGAAAAACTGTTTTTT. Protein translation: CSAKREGVEKLFF. The sequence links TRBV20-1 to TRBJ1-4; TRBD1 could be the D gene, as 6 bases match. Per the germline V gene (reference sequence), DFQATT is the CDR1 and SNEGSKA is the CDR2. The CDR3 covers 13 residues, taking in both the cysteine and the phenylalanine. The CDR3 DNA has 39 bases and is translated from base 1. V is reduced by 4 bases and J by 7 bases, leaving a spacing of 13 bases between them.